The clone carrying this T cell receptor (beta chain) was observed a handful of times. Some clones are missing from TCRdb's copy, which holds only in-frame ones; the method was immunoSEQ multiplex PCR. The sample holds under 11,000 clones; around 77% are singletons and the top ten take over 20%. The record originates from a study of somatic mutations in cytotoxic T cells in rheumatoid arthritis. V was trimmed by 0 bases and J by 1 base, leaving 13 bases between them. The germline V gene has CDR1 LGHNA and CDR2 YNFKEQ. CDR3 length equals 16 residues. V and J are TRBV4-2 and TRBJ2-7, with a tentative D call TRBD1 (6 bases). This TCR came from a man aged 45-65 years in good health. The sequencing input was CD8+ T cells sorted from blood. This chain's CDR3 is CASSQDPAGESYEQYF. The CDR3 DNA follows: TGTGCCAGCAGCCAAGATCCAGCAGGGGAGTCCTACGAGCAGTACTTC.